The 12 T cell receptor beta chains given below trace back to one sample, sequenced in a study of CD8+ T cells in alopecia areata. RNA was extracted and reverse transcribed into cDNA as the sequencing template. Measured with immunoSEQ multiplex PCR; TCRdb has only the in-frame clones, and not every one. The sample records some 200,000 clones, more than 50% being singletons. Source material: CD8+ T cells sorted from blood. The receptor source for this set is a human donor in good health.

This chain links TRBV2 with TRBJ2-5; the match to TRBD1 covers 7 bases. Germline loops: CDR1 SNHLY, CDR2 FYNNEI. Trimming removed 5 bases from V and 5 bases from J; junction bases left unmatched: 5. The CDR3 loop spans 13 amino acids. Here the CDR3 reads CASSPDRDETQYF. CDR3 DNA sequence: TGTGCCAGCAGTCCTGACAGGGACGAGACCCAGTACTTC.

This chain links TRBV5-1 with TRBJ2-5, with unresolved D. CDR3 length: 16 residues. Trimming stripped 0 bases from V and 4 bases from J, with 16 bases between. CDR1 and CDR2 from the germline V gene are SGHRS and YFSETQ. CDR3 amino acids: CASSLARVGSGETQYF. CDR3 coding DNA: TGCGCCAGCAGCTTGGCACGGGTGGGGTCGGGAGAGACCCAGTACTTC.

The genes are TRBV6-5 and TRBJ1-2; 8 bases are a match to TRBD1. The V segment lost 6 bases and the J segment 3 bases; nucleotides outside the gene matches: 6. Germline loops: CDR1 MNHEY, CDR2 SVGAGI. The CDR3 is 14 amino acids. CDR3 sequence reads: CASSQGAAYYGYTF. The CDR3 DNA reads TGTGCCAGCAGCCAGGGGGCGGCTTACTATGGCTACACCTTC.

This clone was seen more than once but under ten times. The CDR3 loop reads CAISESGANTDTQYF. The CDR3 nucleotides read TGTGCCATCAGTGAGTCGGGGGCCAACACGGATACGCAGTATTTT. This chain joins TRBV10-3 and TRBJ2-3; D is possibly TRBD1 (6 bases). Germline lookup yields CDR1 ENHRY and CDR2 SYGVKD. The CDR3 totals 15 residues. The ends were cut back, 0 bases at V and 6 bases at J, with 13 bases in the middle.

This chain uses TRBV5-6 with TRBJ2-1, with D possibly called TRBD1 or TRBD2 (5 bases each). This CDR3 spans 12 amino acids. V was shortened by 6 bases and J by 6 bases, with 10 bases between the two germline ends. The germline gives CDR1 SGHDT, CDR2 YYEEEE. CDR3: CASKAGGNEQFF. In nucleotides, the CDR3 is TGTGCCAGCAAGGCTGGGGGCAATGAGCAGTTCTTC.

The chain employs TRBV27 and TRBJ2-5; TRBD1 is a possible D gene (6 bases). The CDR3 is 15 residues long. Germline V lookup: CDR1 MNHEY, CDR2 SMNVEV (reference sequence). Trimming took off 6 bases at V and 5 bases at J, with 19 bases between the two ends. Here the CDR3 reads CASSRGPGEGETQYF. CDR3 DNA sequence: TGTGCCAGCAGCAGGGGACCCGGAGAGGGGGAGACCCAGTACTTC.

In nucleotides, the CDR3 is TGTGCCAGTGCGTGGGGCGACGATCAGCCCCAGCATTTT. Its translation: CASAWGDDQPQHF. The chain joins TRBV19 to TRBJ1-5; the D gene is possibly TRBD1 (5 bases). Trimming removed 8 bases from V and 5 bases from J, with 13 bases in between. There are 13 residues in the CDR3. Germline loops: CDR1 LNHDA, CDR2 SQIVND (reference sequence).

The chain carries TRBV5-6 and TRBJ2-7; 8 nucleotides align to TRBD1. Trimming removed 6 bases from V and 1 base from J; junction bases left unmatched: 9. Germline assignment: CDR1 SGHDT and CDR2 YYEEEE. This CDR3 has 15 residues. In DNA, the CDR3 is TGTGCCAGCACCGCGACAGGGGAAAAATCCTACGAGCAGTACTTC. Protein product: CASTATGEKSYEQYF.

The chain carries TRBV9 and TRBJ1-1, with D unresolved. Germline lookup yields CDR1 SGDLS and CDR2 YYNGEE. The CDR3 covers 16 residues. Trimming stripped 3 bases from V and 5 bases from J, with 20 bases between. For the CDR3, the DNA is TGTGCCAGCAGCGGAAGTGTCGGGCAGATACGGACTGAAGCTTTCTTT. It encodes CASSGSVGQIRTEAFF.

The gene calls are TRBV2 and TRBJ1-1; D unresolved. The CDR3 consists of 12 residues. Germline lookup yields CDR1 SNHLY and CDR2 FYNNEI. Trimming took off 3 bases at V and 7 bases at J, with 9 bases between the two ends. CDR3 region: CASSDSGNEAFF. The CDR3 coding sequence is TGTGCCAGCAGTGACAGTGGGAATGAAGCTTTCTTT.

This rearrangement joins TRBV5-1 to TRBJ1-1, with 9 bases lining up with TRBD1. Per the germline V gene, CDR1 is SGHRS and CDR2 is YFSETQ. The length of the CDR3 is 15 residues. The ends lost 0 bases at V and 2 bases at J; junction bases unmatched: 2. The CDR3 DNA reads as TGCGCCAGCAGCTTGGGGGACAGGGAAAACACTGAAGCTTTCTTT. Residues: CASSLGDRENTEAFF.

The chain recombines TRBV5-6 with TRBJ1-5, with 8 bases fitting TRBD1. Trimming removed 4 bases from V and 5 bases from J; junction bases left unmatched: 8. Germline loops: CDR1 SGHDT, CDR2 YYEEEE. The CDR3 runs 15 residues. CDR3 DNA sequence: TGTGCCAGCAGCCCCGGACAGGGTGAATATCAGCCCCAGCATTTT. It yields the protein CASSPGQGEYQPQHF.